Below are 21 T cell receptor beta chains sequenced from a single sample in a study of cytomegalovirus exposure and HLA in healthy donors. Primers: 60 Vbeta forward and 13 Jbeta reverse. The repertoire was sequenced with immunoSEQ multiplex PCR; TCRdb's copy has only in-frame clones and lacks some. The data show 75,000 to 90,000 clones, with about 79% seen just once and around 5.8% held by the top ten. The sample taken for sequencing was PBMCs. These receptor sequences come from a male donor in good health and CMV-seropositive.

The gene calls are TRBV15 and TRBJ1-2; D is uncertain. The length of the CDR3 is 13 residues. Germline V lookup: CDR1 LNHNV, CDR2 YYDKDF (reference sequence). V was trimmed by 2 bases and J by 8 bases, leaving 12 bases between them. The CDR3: CATSRFRERGYTF. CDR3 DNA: TGTGCCACCAGCAGATTCCGGGAGCGGGGCTACACCTTC. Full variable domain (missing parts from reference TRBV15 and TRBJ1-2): DAMVIQNPRYQVTQFGKPVTLSCSQTLNHNVMYWYQQKSSQAPKLLFHYYDKDFNNEADTPDNFQSRRPNTSFCFLDIRSPGLGDTAMYLCATSRFRERGYTFGSGTRLTVV.

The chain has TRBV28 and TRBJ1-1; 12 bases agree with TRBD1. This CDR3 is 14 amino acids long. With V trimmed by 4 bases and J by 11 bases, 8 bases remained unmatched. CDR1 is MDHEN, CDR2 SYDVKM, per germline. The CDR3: CASSSGQGAVNAFF. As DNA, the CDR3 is TGTGCCAGCAGTTCGGGACAGGGGGCAGTGAACGCTTTCTTT.

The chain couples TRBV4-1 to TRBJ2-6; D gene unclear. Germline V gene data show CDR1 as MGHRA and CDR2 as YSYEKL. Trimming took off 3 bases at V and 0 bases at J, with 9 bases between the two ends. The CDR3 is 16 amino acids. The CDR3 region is CASSHEDGSGANVLTF. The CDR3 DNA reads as TGCGCCAGCAGCCACGAGGATGGCTCTGGGGCCAACGTCCTGACTTTC.

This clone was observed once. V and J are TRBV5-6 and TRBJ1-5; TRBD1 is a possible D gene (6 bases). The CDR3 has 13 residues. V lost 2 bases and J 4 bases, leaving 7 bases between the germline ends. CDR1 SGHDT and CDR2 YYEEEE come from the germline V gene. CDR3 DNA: TGTGCCAGCAGCTTCCAGGGGAATCAGCCCCAGCATTTT. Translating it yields CASSFQGNQPQHF.

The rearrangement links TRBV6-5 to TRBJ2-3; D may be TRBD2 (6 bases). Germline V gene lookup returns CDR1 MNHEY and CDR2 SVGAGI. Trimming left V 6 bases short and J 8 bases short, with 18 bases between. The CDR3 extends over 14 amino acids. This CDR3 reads CASRIAEGRATQYF. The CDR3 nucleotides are TGTGCCAGCAGAATAGCGGAGGGCCGAGCTACGCAGTATTTT.

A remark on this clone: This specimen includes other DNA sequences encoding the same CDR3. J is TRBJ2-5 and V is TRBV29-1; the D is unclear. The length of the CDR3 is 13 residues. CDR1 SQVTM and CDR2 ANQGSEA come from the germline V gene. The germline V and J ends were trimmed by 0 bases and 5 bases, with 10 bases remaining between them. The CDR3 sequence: CSVEDLSRETQYF. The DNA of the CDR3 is TGCAGCGTTGAAGATCTCTCTAGGGAGACCCAGTACTTC.

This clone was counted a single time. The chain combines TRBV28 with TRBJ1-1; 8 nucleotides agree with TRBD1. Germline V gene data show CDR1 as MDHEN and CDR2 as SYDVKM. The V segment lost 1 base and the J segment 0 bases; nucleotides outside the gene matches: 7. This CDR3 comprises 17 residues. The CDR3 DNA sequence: TGTGCCAGCAGTTTATTCGGGACAGGAACTATGAACACTGAAGCTTTCTTT. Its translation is CASSLFGTGTMNTEAFF.

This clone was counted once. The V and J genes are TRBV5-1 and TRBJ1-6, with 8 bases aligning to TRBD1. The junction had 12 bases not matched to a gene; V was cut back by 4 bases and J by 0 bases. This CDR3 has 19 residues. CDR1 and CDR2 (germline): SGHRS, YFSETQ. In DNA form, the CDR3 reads TGCGCCAGCAGCCCCGGAGGGACAGGCCCCAGCTCCTATAATTCACCCCTCCACTTT. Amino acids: CASSPGGTGPSSYNSPLHF.

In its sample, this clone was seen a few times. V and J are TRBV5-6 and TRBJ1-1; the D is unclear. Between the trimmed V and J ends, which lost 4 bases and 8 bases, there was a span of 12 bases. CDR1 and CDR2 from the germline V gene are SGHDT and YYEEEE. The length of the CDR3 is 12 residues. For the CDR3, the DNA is TGTGCCAGCAGCGTGGACCTCGGGGAAGCTTTCTTT. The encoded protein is CASSVDLGEAFF.

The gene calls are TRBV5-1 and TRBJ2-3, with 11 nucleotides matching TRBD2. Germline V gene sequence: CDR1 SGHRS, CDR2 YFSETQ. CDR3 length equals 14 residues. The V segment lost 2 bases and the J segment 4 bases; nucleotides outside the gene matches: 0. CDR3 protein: CASSFSGGADTQYF. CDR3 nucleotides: TGCGCCAGCAGCTTTAGCGGGGGGGCAGATACGCAGTATTTT.

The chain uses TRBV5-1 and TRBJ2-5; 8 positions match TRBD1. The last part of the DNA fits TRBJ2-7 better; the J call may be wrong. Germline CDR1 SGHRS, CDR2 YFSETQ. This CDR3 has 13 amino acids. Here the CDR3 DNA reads TGCGCCAGCAGCTTGTGGACAGGGATCGAGCAGTACTTC. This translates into CASSLWTGIEQYF.

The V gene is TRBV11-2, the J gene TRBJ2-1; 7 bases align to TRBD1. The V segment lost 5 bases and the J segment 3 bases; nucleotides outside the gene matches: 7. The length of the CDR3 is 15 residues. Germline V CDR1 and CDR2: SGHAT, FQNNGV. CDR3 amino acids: CASSPLQGVYNEQFF. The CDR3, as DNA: TGTGCCAGCAGCCCCCTGCAGGGGGTCTACAATGAGCAGTTCTTC.

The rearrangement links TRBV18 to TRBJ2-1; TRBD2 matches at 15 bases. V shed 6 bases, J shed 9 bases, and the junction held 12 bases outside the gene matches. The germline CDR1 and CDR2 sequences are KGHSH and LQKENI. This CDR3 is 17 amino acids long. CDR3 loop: CASSPRTSGRALAEQFF. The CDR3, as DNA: TGTGCCAGCTCCCCTCGGACTAGCGGGAGGGCCTTGGCTGAGCAGTTCTTC.

The CDR3 DNA follows: TGTGCCAGCAGCCTTGCGGGGAGGAGCAATCAGCCCCAGCATTTT. It yields the protein CASSLAGRSNQPQHF. The rearrangement links TRBV6-5 to TRBJ1-5; D call uncertain. The V end lost 6 bases, the J end lost 1 base, and 13 bases lay between the germline ends. This CDR3 spans 15 amino acids. Germline V CDR1 and CDR2: MNHEY, SVGAGI.

CDR3 DNA sequence: TGTGCCAGCAGCTTAGCCGGACTAGCGGAGACAAAAAACATTCAGTACTTC. Protein: CASSLAGLAETKNIQYF. The rearrangement uses TRBV7-2 and TRBJ2-4; 10 bases match TRBD2. The CDR3 runs to 17 residues. J was trimmed by 4 bases and V by 0 bases; bases with no gene match: 6. Germline V gene lookup returns CDR1 SGHTA and CDR2 FQGNSA.

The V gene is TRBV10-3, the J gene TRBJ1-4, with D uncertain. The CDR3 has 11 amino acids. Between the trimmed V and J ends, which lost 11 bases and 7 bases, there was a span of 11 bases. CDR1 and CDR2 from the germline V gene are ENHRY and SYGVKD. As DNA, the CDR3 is TGTGCCGCTAGCACGGGTGAAAAACTGTTTTTT. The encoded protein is CAASTGEKLFF.

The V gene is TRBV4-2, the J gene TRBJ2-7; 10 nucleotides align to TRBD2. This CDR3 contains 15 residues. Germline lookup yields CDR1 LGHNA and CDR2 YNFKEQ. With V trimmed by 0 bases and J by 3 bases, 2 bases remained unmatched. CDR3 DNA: TGTGCCAGCAGCCAAGAGGCTAGCGGGAGCTACGAGCAGTACTTC. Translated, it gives CASSQEASGSYEQYF.

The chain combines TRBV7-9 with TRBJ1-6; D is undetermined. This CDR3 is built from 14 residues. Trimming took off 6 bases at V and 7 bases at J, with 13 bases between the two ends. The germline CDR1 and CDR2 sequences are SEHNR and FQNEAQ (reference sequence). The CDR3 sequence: CASRNWEVNSPLHF. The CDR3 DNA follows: TGTGCCAGCAGGAATTGGGAGGTGAATTCACCCCTCCACTTT.

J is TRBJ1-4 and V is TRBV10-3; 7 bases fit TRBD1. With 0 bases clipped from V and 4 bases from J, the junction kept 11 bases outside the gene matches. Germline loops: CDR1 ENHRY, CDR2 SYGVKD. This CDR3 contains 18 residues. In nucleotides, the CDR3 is TGTGCCATCAGTGAGTCTAGACAGGGTGGTGGCGTTAATGAAAAACTGTTTTTT. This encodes CAISESRQGGGVNEKLFF.

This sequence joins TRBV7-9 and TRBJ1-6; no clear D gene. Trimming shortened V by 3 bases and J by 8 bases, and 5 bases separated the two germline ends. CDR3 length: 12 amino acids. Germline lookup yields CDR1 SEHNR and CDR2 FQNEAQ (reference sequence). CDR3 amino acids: CASSFGDSPLHF. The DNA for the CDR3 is TGTGCCAGCAGCTTCGGAGATTCACCCCTCCACTTT.

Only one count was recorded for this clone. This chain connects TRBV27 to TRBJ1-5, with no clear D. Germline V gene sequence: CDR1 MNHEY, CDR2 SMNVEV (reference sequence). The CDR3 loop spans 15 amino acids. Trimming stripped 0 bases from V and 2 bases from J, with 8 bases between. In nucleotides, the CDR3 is TGTGCCAGCAGTTTATCGGCCCCTGGCAATCAGCCCCAGCATTTT. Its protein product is CASSLSAPGNQPQHF.